This T cell receptor beta chain was recovered during a study of shared clonotypes between healthy human individuals. Sequenced by immunoSEQ multiplex PCR; TCRdb stores in-frame clones only, minus some. The data contain some 2,000,000 clones, approximately 94% of them singletons. Sequenced input: naive CD4+ T cells sorted from blood. Subset given: CD45RA+ positively selected. The TCR sequence derives from a man aged 18-30 years in good health.

This chain's CDR3 is CASRRTGVTDTQYF. The CDR3, as DNA: TGTGCCAGCAGAAGAACAGGGGTCACAGATACGCAGTATTTT. This sequence joins TRBV2 and TRBJ2-3; 7 bases map to TRBD1. The CDR3 is 14 residues long. The germline V gene encodes CDR1 SNHLY and CDR2 FYNNEI. The V gene end was trimmed by 6 bases and the J gene end by 2 bases; junction bases not matched to a gene: 5.